A selection of T cell receptor beta chains follows, all from one sample in a study of OX40 agonist ivuxolimab in advanced cancers. Libraries were prepared by immunoSEQ multiplex PCR; TCRdb keeps only in-frame clonotypes and omits some of them. The data contain around 63,000 clones, 85% to 90% of them singletons. The material sequenced was CD4+ or CD8+ T cells sorted from blood, taken in a trial of the OX40 agonist ivuxolimab. The receptors shown here come from an adult with an advanced solid tumor such as melanoma, head and neck, liver or kidney cancer. Each CDR3 is given with its conserved first and last residue. Fields, in order: D gene, J gene, V gene, clone size, CDR3 protein, CDR3 DNA. The D gene is left open where the match is weak. Only some rows state a clone size, as once, few, many or a class for expanded clones.

TRBD2 TRBJ2-1 TRBV7-9 - CASSLAGSGRVNEQFF TGTGCCAGCAGCTTAGCGGGAAGCGGGAGAGTCAATGAGCAGTTCTTC
TRBD1 TRBJ2-2 TRBV10-3 - CAIQGANTGELFF TGTGCCATCCAGGGGGCGAATACCGGGGAGCTGTTTTTT
TRBD1 TRBJ2-3 TRBV7-9 - CASSLGGQGSTDTQYF TGTGCCAGCAGCTTAGGGGGACAGGGGAGCACAGATACGCAGTATTTT
- TRBJ1-1 TRBV25-1 - CASSEYWSTEAFF TGTGCCAGCAGTGAGTATTGGTCCACTGAAGCTTTCTTT
TRBD2 TRBJ2-5 TRBV5-4 - CASSLVWRRGGGETQYF TGTGCCAGCAGCTTAGTTTGGCGGCGGGGGGGCGGAGAGACCCAGTACTTC
TRBD2 TRBJ2-3 TRBV10-3 - CATQSSGGSDTQYF TGTGCCACCCAGTCTAGCGGGGGGTCAGATACGCAGTATTTT
TRBD2 TRBJ2-7 TRBV11-2 - CASSFTSGSTSYEQYF TGTGCCAGCAGCTTTACTAGCGGGAGTACCTCCTACGAGCAGTACTTC
TRBD2 TRBJ2-1 TRBV9 - CASSSWTSGGLYNEQFF TGTGCCAGCAGCTCTTGGACTAGCGGGGGCCTATACAATGAGCAGTTCTTC
- TRBJ2-7 TRBV5-4 - CASSGGHGGEQYF TGTGCCAGCAGCGGCGGGCATGGTGGCGAGCAGTACTTC
TRBD1 TRBJ1-2 TRBV5-6 few CASSRDSYGYTF TGTGCCAGCAGCCGGGACAGTTATGGCTACACCTTC
- TRBJ2-3 TRBV9 - CASSVDADTQYF TGTGCCAGCAGCGTAGACGCAGATACGCAGTATTTT
- TRBJ2-2 TRBV11-2 - CASSIQGLRPGELFF TGTGCCAGCAGCATACAGGGATTGCGGCCCGGGGAGCTGTTTTTT
- TRBJ1-2 TRBV4-2 - CASSQGGSLGYGYTF TGTGCCAGCAGCCAGGGGGGAAGTTTAGGCTATGGCTACACCTTC
- TRBJ1-1 TRBV28 - CASSLRTANTEAFF TGTGCCAGCAGTTTACGAACAGCGAACACTGAAGCTTTCTTT
- TRBJ2-7 TRBV13 - CASGRYEQYF TGTGCCAGCGGTCGGTACGAGCAGTACTTC
- TRBJ1-1 TRBV15 - CATSRGDNWIMNTEAFF TGTGCCACCAGCAGAGGTGACAACTGGATAATGAACACTGAAGCTTTCTTT
- TRBJ2-2 TRBV5-1 - CASSLGTANTGELFF TGCGCCAGCAGCCTCGGGACTGCGAACACCGGGGAGCTGTTTTTT
TRBD1 TRBJ1-3 TRBV6-5 once CASRGGTGLIF TGTGCCAGCAGGGGGGGGACAGGCCTGATTTTT
- TRBJ2-1 TRBV21-1 - CASSKEKGSNNEQFF TGTGCCAGCAGCAAGGAAAAAGGGTCTAACAATGAGCAGTTCTTC
- TRBJ2-5 TRBV29-1 - CSGRLAQETQYF TGCAGCGGTCGGCTAGCGCAAGAGACCCAGTACTTC
TRBD1 TRBJ2-7 TRBV4-1 - CASSAGDRVVDEQYF TGCGCCAGCAGCGCCGGCGACAGGGTGGTCGACGAGCAGTACTTC
TRBD1 TRBJ2-2 TRBV15 - CATSRVGAGQGRTGELFF TGTGCCACCAGCAGAGTCGGAGCGGGACAGGGTAGGACCGGGGAGCTGTTTTTT
- TRBJ2-1 TRBV11-3 - CASSLLPGLRRENEQFF TGTGCCAGCAGCTTACTCCCGGGACTTAGGAGGGAGAATGAGCAGTTCTTC
- TRBJ1-2 TRBV18 - CASSPTRGPENYGYTF TGTGCCAGCTCACCAACACGGGGGCCGGAAAACTATGGCTACACCTTC
- TRBJ1-1 TRBV5-6 - CASSLGRGEAEAFF TGTGCCAGCAGCTTGGGGCGTGGGGAGGCTGAAGCTTTCTTT
- TRBJ2-7 TRBV28 - CASSKPAPRDEQYF TGTGCCAGCAGTAAGCCCGCACCTCGGGACGAGCAGTACTTC
- TRBJ1-3 TRBV11-3 - CASSLGARNTIYF TGTGCCAGCAGCTTAGGGGCGAGAAACACCATATATTTT
- TRBJ2-7 TRBV27 - CASSLIAGPYEQYF TGTGCCAGCAGTTTAATAGCCGGGCCCTACGAGCAGTACTTC
- TRBJ1-2 TRBV21-1 once CASIREPQPNYGYTF TGTGCCAGCATAAGGGAACCCCAACCTAACTATGGCTACACCTTC
TRBD1 TRBJ1-2 TRBV5-1 - CASSKGQGLNYGYTF TGCGCCAGCAGCAAAGGACAGGGGCTTAACTATGGCTACACCTTC
- TRBJ1-2 TRBV9 - CASSVGDMDSYGYTF TGTGCCAGCAGCGTAGGGGACATGGATTCCTATGGCTACACCTTC
TRBD1 TRBJ2-7 TRBV28 - CASSPTWGQGTYEQYF TGTGCCAGCAGCCCCACTTGGGGACAGGGGACCTACGAGCAGTACTTC